This T cell receptor (beta chain) stems from a study of cytomegalovirus exposure and HLA in healthy donors. Study-level background: Per a later analysis, the approximately 690 first-cohort and about 120 validation repertoires shared one platform. Findings of the study overall: Generally TCR sequences proved uncommon, though certain public TCRs appeared in numerous donors. The finding came from a later analysis; first-cohort TCR clusters tended to co-occur in the 120 or so validation repertoires. The study labeled fewer than 200 TCR beta chains cytomegalovirus-associated.

Between the trimmed V and J ends, which lost 6 bases and 2 bases, there was a span of 14 bases. The germline gives CDR1 SNHLY, CDR2 FYNNEI. The CDR3 is 15 residues long. Some clones are missing from TCRdb's copy, which holds only in-frame ones; the method was immunoSEQ multiplex PCR. Among 190,000 or so clones listed, about four fifths were seen once. This clone was detected only once. Its antigen is not identified. Specimen: PBMCs. The origin of this receptor is a woman between 18 and 29 years old in good health and CMV-seropositive. V gene TRBV2 combines with J gene TRBJ2-1; D not certain. The CDR3: CASRIDSSTYNEQFF. For the CDR3, the DNA is TGTGCCAGCAGGATCGACTCTTCAACCTACAATGAGCAGTTCTTC.